A selection of T cell receptor beta chains follows, all from one sample in a study of T cell changes during pregnancy in multiple sclerosis. The table came from immunoSEQ multiplex PCR; TCRdb's copy has only in-frame clones and leaves some out. This table holds under 110,000 clones, about 90% found once. The specimen comprised peripheral blood, sampled before pregnancy. These TCRs come from a female donor with multiple sclerosis, enrolled in a pregnancy study. Both conserved end residues are part of each CDR3. Each record gives: clone size, D gene, J gene, V gene, CDR3 protein, CDR3 DNA. D genes are given only for firm matches. Some rows have no size entry. The others give once, few or many, or a class for an expanded clone.

-	-	TRBJ1-1	TRBV29-1	CSVEAPGHSNTEAFF	TGCAGCGTTGAAGCCCCGGGACACTCGAACACTGAAGCTTTCTTT
-	TRBD1	TRBJ1-2	TRBV7-3	CASSPTGGYGYTF	TGTGCCAGCAGCCCCACAGGGGGCTATGGCTACACCTTC
-	TRBD1	TRBJ2-1	TRBV9	CASSTGQGPYNEQFF	TGTGCCAGCAGCACGGGACAGGGTCCCTACAATGAGCAGTTCTTC
once	-	TRBJ1-2	TRBV18	CASSPLTSYGREGRNYGYTF	TGTGCCAGCTCACCACTAACGTCGTATGGCAGGGAAGGACGTAACTATGGCTACACCTTC
-	TRBD1	TRBJ2-7	TRBV11-3	CASSPGQSSYEQYF	TGTGCCAGCAGCCCGGGACAGAGCTCCTACGAGCAGTACTTC
-	-	TRBJ2-3	TRBV7-3	CASSLSRAGSTDTQYF	TGTGCCAGCAGCTTAAGTCGGGCAGGGAGCACAGATACGCAGTATTTT
-	TRBD2	TRBJ2-3	TRBV4-3	CASSQEKAGGADTQYF	TGCGCCAGCAGCCAAGAAAAAGCGGGGGGCGCAGATACGCAGTATTTT
-	TRBD1	TRBJ1-5	TRBV6-6	CASRRDRVYQPQHF	TGTGCCAGCAGGCGGGACAGGGTTTACCAGCCCCAGCATTTT
-	TRBD1	TRBJ2-1	TRBV27	CASSSPTGASSYNEQFF	TGTGCCAGCAGTTCACCGACAGGGGCGAGCTCCTACAATGAGCAGTTCTTC
-	TRBD1	TRBJ2-5	TRBV10-2	CASSETGGTTQYF	TGCGCCAGCAGTGAAACAGGGGGCACGACCCAGTACTTC
-	-	TRBJ1-3	TRBV4-2	CASSQALDRSSGNTIYF	TGTGCCAGCAGCCAAGCGTTGGACAGAAGCTCTGGAAACACCATATATTTT
-	TRBD2	TRBJ2-3	TRBV7-2	CASSPGTSGRGTDTQYF	TGTGCCAGCAGCCCCGGGACTAGCGGGAGAGGCACAGATACGCAGTATTTT
-	TRBD2	TRBJ2-5	TRBV6-4	CAGIGGGTQYF	TGTGCCGGCATTGGGGGGGGGACCCAGTACTTC
-	-	TRBJ2-2	TRBV9	CASSVGPSTNTGELFF	TGTGCCAGCAGCGTAGGTCCTAGTACGAACACCGGGGAGCTGTTTTTT
-	-	TRBJ2-3	TRBV7-3	CASSLNPGTSTDTQYF	TGTGCCAGCAGCTTAAACCCCGGGACAAGTACAGATACGCAGTATTTT
-	-	TRBJ2-7	TRBV28	CASSLAASKQYF	TGTGCCAGCAGCCTAGCTGCCAGTAAGCAGTACTTC
-	TRBD2	TRBJ2-3	TRBV9	CASSVPLDVAGGASDTQYF	TGTGCCAGCAGCGTACCCCTTGATGTCGCGGGAGGCGCCTCAGATACGCAGTATTTT
-	-	TRBJ1-3	TRBV5-1	CASSSGGPSSGNTIYF	TGCGCCAGCAGCTCGGGGGGTCCTTCCTCTGGAAACACCATATATTTT
-	TRBD2	TRBJ2-7	TRBV6-5	CASSRSGGSSYEQYF	TGTGCCAGCAGTCGTTCGGGCGGGAGCTCCTACGAGCAGTACTTC
-	-	TRBJ1-5	TRBV9	CASSSDGDSQPQHF	TGTGCCAGCAGTAGCGACGGGGATAGCCAGCCCCAGCATTTT
-	TRBD1	TRBJ1-2	TRBV5-1	CASSLAVGQGNYGYTF	TGCGCCAGCAGCTTGGCCGTGGGACAGGGGAACTATGGCTACACCTTC
-	TRBD1	TRBJ2-7	TRBV7-3	CASSLLAPGQGKNEQYF	TGTGCCAGCAGCTTACTGGCCCCGGGACAGGGGAAAAACGAGCAGTACTTC
-	-	TRBJ2-6	TRBV7-3	CASSLKQGENSGANVLTF	TGTGCCAGCAGCTTAAAACAGGGAGAGAACTCTGGGGCCAACGTCCTGACTTTC
-	TRBD1	TRBJ1-2	TRBV29-1	CSARTGGSYGYTF	TGCAGCGCAAGGACAGGGGGCTCCTATGGCTACACCTTC
-	TRBD2	TRBJ2-7	TRBV4-3	CASSQVWTSGGAGEQYF	TGCGCCAGCAGCCAAGTGTGGACTAGCGGGGGGGCGGGGGAGCAGTACTTC
-	TRBD2	TRBJ2-7	TRBV6-1	CASSGGSGTSASEQYF	TGTGCCAGCAGTGGGGGATCCGGGACTAGTGCATCCGAGCAGTACTTC
-	TRBD2	TRBJ2-3	TRBV4-1	CASSQAVGRMSDTQYF	TGCGCCAGCAGCCAAGCAGTCGGGAGGATGTCAGATACGCAGTATTTT
-	-	TRBJ1-1	TRBV29-1	CSVAGIMNTEAFF	TGCAGCGTTGCAGGGATCATGAACACTGAAGCTTTCTTT
-	TRBD2	TRBJ2-7	TRBV28	CASSKVGLAGILTYEQYF	TGTGCCAGCTCCAAGGTCGGGCTAGCGGGAATCCTTACCTACGAGCAGTACTTC
once	-	TRBJ2-2	TRBV27	CASTRFDRAGELFF	TGTGCCAGCACCCGATTCGATCGGGCCGGGGAGCTGTTTTTT
once	-	TRBJ2-3	TRBV9	CASSDDGSFPDTQYF	TGTGCCAGCAGTGACGACGGTAGCTTCCCAGATACGCAGTATTTT